This is a list of T cell receptor beta chains from one sample in a study of a mutant IDH1 vaccine in newly diagnosed glioma. The antigens for these receptors are not known. Data came from immunoSEQ multiplex PCR; TCRdb stores just in-frame clones and leaves some out. Among about 69,000 clones, more than 75% were seen once, and the ten largest hold 1.5% to 2%. The input for sequencing was PBMCs, taken from a glioma patient whose treatment included an IDH1 peptide vaccine. The receptors stem from a man aged 30 to 45 with glioma. The CDR3 runs from the conserved cysteine through the conserved F or W. A D gene is named only where the DNA matches it firmly. The size of a clone is reported for some rows only, either as once, few or many, or as a class for expanded clones.

V gene	D gene	clone size	J gene	CDR3 protein	CDR3 DNA
TRBV30	TRBD2	NA	TRBJ2-1	CAWRVTGTSGIRHEQFF	TGTGCCTGGAGAGTTACCGGGACTAGCGGGATTAGACATGAGCAGTTCTTC
TRBV28	TRBD1	once	TRBJ1-1	CASRKLNRGDTEAFF	TGTGCCAGCAGAAAGCTGAACAGGGGAGACACTGAAGCTTTCTTT
TRBV10-3	TRBD2	once	TRBJ2-1	CAISESPSGGQEQFF	TGTGCCATCAGTGAGTCTCCTAGCGGGGGACAGGAGCAGTTCTTC
TRBV28	TRBD1	NA	TRBJ2-7	CASSSPRRGWTYEQYF	TGTGCCAGCAGTTCACCGCGCAGGGGGTGGACTTACGAGCAGTACTTC
TRBV7-9	NA	NA	TRBJ2-7	CASSLVRGTSEQYF	TGTGCCAGCAGCTTAGTCCGGGGGACCTCCGAGCAGTACTTC
TRBV27	TRBD2	NA	TRBJ2-3	CASRVHSGRGSTDTQYF	TGTGCCAGCAGAGTTCATAGCGGGAGAGGAAGCACAGATACGCAGTATTTT
TRBV7-9	NA	few	TRBJ1-2	CASSLGSIGYTF	TGTGCCAGCAGCTTAGGGAGCATTGGCTACACCTTC
TRBV4-3	NA	NA	TRBJ1-1	CASSSWTGGFPEAFF	TGCGCCAGCAGCTCATGGACGGGGGGATTCCCTGAAGCTTTCTTT
TRBV28	TRBD1	NA	TRBJ1-5	CASSLRGQGAYDQPQHF	TGTGCCAGCAGTTTACGGGGACAGGGGGCGTATGATCAGCCCCAGCATTTT
TRBV6-1	NA	NA	TRBJ1-5	CASGGPVSNQPQHF	TGTGCCAGCGGGGGGCCAGTAAGCAATCAGCCCCAGCATTTT
TRBV10-3	TRBD1	NA	TRBJ1-1	CAISGTGGNTEAFF	TGTGCCATCAGTGGAACAGGGGGTAACACTGAAGCTTTCTTT
TRBV11-2	NA	NA	TRBJ1-4	CASSLAAQPFEKLFF	TGTGCCAGCAGTCTAGCGGCCCAGCCTTTTGAAAAACTGTTTTTT
TRBV6-5	NA	NA	TRBJ2-7	CASSYRQSSYEQYF	TGTGCCAGCAGTTACAGACAGTCCTCCTACGAGCAGTACTTC
TRBV6-5	TRBD1	NA	TRBJ2-5	CASSSLRRGHQETQYF	TGTGCCAGCAGTTCCCTACGAAGGGGGCACCAAGAGACCCAGTACTTC
TRBV2	NA	NA	TRBJ2-1	CASSEGGARFF	TGTGCCAGCAGTGAGGGGGGGGCTAGATTCTTC
TRBV5-6	NA	NA	TRBJ1-2	CASSLDGGYYGYTF	TGTGCCAGCAGCTTGGATGGGGGCTACTATGGCTACACCTTC
TRBV5-1	NA	NA	TRBJ1-1	CASSLVSSTEAFF	TGCGCCAGCAGCTTGGTGTCAAGCACTGAAGCTTTCTTT
TRBV10-3	TRBD1	NA	TRBJ1-1	CAITRTGSDTEAFF	TGTGCCATCACCAGGACAGGATCTGACACTGAAGCTTTCTTT
TRBV28	TRBD2	NA	TRBJ2-7	CASSIGLAGEQYF	TGTGCCAGCAGTATCGGACTAGCTGGCGAGCAGTACTTC
TRBV28	NA	NA	TRBJ2-7	CASKITGGDYEQYF	TGTGCCAGCAAAATTACGGGGGGCGACTACGAGCAGTACTTC
TRBV4-1	TRBD1	NA	TRBJ2-7	CASSQVARGRNEQYF	TGCGCCAGCAGCCAAGTGGCCAGGGGGCGAAACGAGCAGTACTTC
TRBV27	TRBD1	few	TRBJ1-1	CASSFYRGLTEAFF	TGTGCCAGCAGTTTCTACAGGGGATTAACTGAAGCTTTCTTT
TRBV10-3	TRBD1	NA	TRBJ1-2	CAISEQGAGGYTF	TGTGCCATCAGTGAACAGGGGGCAGGTGGCTACACCTTC
TRBV29-1	NA	NA	TRBJ1-1	CSVVGGTEAFF	TGCAGCGTTGTCGGGGGAACTGAAGCTTTCTTT
TRBV6-5	TRBD1	NA	TRBJ2-7	CASSYSWTGLYEQYF	TGTGCCAGCAGTTACTCCTGGACAGGTCTTTACGAGCAGTACTTC
TRBV30	NA	NA	TRBJ2-1	CAWSVHGYEQFF	TGTGCCTGGAGTGTACACGGGTATGAGCAGTTCTTC
TRBV7-2	TRBD2	NA	TRBJ2-3	CASRTGGGSDTQYF	TGTGCCAGCAGAACTGGGGGGGGATCAGATACGCAGTATTTT
TRBV30	NA	NA	TRBJ2-1	CAWTNGPTYYNEQFF	TGTGCCTGGACCAACGGGCCCACCTACTACAATGAGCAGTTCTTC
TRBV28	TRBD2	NA	TRBJ2-3	CASSSLSGGRYF	TGTGCCAGCAGTTCCCTTTCGGGGGGAAGGTATTTT
TRBV29-1	NA	NA	TRBJ1-1	CSGEGLSGGSTEAFF	TGCAGCGGAGAGGGTTTGTCCGGGGGTAGCACTGAAGCTTTCTTT
TRBV28	NA	NA	TRBJ2-7	CASSLDTLLDTSSYEQYF	TGTGCCAGCAGTTTAGATACGTTGTTAGACACCAGCTCCTACGAGCAGTACTTC
TRBV5-4	NA	NA	TRBJ2-7	CASSPGSNEQYF	TGTGCCAGCAGCCCCGGTAGCAACGAGCAGTACTTC
TRBV6-6	TRBD2	NA	TRBJ2-7	CAAGTSGRGQYF	TGTGCAGCCGGGACTAGCGGGAGGGGGCAGTACTTC
TRBV5-1	NA	NA	TRBJ2-3	CASSAWDNTDTQYF	TGCGCCAGCAGCGCTTGGGACAACACAGATACGCAGTATTTT
TRBV15	NA	NA	TRBJ1-1	CATSRDGKWNTEAFF	TGTGCCACCAGCAGAGATGGGAAGTGGAACACTGAAGCTTTCTTT
TRBV4-1	TRBD2	NA	TRBJ2-1	CASSIRLAGGGYNEQFF	TGCGCCAGCAGCATTCGACTAGCGGGAGGAGGGTACAATGAGCAGTTCTTC
TRBV6-5	NA	NA	TRBJ2-7	CASSYSSGGINEQYF	TGTGCCAGCAGTTACTCGAGTGGGGGCATTAACGAGCAGTACTTC
TRBV2	TRBD2	NA	TRBJ2-1	CASTPGGSGYNEQFF	TGTGCCAGCACCCCGGGGGGTTCTGGATACAATGAGCAGTTCTTC
TRBV5-6	NA	once	TRBJ2-7	CASSLYGGGSYEQYF	TGTGCCAGCAGCTTGTATGGAGGGGGGTCCTACGAGCAGTACTTC